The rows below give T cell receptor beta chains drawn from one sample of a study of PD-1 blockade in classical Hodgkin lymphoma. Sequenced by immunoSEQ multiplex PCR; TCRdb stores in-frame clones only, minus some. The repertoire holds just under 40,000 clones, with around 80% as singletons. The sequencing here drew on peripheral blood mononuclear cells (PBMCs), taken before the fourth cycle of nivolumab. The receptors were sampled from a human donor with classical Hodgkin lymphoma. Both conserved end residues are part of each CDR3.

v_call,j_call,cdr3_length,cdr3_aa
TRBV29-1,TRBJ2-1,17,CSVEGASGGALYNEQFF
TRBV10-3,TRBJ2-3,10,CASGGDTQYF
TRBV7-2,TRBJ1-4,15,CASSPRTGTNEKLFF
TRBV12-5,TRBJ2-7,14,CASGRGGDGYEQYF
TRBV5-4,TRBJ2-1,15,CASSFAGGPHNEQFF
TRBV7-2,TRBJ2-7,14,CASSLSWSSYEQYF
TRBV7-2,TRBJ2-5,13,CASSWGHGGTQYF
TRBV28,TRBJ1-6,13,CASSLERESPLHF
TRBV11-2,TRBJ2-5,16,CASSLARLAGGGTQYF
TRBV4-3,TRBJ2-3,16,CASSQERGVRTDTQYF
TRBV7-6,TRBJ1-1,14,CASSSSGAGGEAFF
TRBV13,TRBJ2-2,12,CASSTNTGELFF
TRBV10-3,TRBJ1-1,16,CAISDWTGGGDTEAFF
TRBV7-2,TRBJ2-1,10,CASSNNEQFF
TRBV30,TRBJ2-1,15,CAWVRRDRGDNEQFF
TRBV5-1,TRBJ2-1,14,CASYWTGLSDEQFF
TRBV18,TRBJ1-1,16,CASSPLQQGGNTEAFF
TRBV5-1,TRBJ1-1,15,CASRDRVPLDTEAFF
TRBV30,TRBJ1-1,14,CAWSRRDQPAAAFF
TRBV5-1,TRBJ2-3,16,CASSLIAPALTDTQYF
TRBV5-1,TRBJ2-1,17,CASSFMGSRGVYNEQFF
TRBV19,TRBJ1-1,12,CASSRWNTEAFF
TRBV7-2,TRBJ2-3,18,CASSQGYGGGSSTDTQYF
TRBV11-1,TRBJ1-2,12,CASSFQGSSYTF
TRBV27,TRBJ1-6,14,CASSPGRNNSPLHF
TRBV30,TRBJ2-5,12,CAWSVKVETQYF
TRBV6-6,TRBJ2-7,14,CASRLGAGSYEQYF
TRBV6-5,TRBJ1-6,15,CASSYLGTGVSPLHF
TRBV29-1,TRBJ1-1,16,CSVEFHFNSSNTEAFF
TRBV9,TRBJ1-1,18,CASSVGHKARGEGTEAFF
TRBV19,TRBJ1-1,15,CASSPFSGVNTEAFF
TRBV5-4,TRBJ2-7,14,CASSLWGVYYEQYF
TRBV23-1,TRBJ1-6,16,CASSQSTVSINSPLHF
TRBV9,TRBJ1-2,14,CASSAGTVSYGYTF
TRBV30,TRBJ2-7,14,CAWKRLVGPYEQYF
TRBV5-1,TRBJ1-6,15,CASSLAGRGISPLHF
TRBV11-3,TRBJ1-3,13,CASSSGPGDTIYF
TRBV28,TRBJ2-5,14,CASSLTGGHETQYF
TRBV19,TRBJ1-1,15,CASRVAGRGNTEAFF
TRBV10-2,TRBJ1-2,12,CASSESVGGYTF
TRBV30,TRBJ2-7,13,CAWSVNPAYEQYF
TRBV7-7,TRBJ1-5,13,CASSRDPNQPQHF
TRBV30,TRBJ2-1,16,CAWSPGLAGGYNEQFF
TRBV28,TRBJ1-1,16,CASSPPSQGGGTEAFF
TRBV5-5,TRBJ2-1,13,CASSLWVDRGQFF
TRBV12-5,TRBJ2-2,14,CASARTGEPGELFF
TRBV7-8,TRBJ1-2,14,CASSLAQGGYGYTF